The present TCR beta chain was sequenced within a study of T cell responses to AZD1222 COVID-19 vaccine listed by TCRdb under 2021. At the level of the whole study: A total of around 240 trial participants underwent TCR sequencing, of whom about 210 received two doses of AZD1222 and about 25 received two doses of the MenACWY control vaccine. Trial participants were enrolled into age subgroups of 18-55, 56-69 and 70-plus years, which contained approximately 150, 30 and 60 TCR-sequenced participants, respectively.

This clone has a single count. What this receptor recognizes is not known. Base-call qualities are not available, and no considerably larger clone is one nucleotide away. V lost 0 bases and J lost 0 bases, and the count of bases not matched to a germline gene is 6. The germline V gene yields SGHVS for CDR1 and FNYEAQ for CDR2. Counted from cysteine to phenylalanine, this CDR3 has 18 amino acids. Left in the record is the CDR3 DNA by itself, 54 bases read in frame from the first base. Reading the label with the study, this specimen's time point is: about 28 days (+/-7) after the second vaccine dose. The treatment or condition label on this specimen signifies: meningococcal conjugate vaccine given as trial control. Vaccinee samples were obtained from the UK trials COV001 and COV002, which included a single-blind randomized controlled phase 2/3 trial of AZD1222 (ChAdOx1 nCoV-19) in healthy adults. For TCRbeta chain sequencing, PBMC samples from trial participants were taken at day 0 and at day 28 after the second dose.

The CDR3 regions of human TCRbeta chains were analyzed by immunosequencing. In the original analysis: Repertoire TCRs were matched against a reference library of SARS-CoV-2-specific TCRs generated with the MIRA antigen-specificity platform. Breadth was defined as the fraction of unique TCRs that were SARS-CoV-2-associated. Depth was defined as the fraction of total T cells that were SARS-CoV-2-associated. Each spike-specific TCR was assigned to its reactive spike region and to a CD4 or CD8 class using the MIRA data. Log10-transformed breadth and depth values were compared by one-way ANOVA with Sidak's multiple comparisons tests. TCRdb holds this immuneACCESS table with in-frame rearrangements only. Some clones are missing; in checked studies, unresolved V genes explain under half, and the rest has no known cause. The V and J calls and clone size were taken over from that table, and D and trimming were inferred from the DNA. Present in this sample are some 130,000 clones, roughly 85% of which were seen just once. The ten largest clones capture approximately 8% of the sample.

Overall results and qualifications from the work: No day 14 peak-response samples were available, so repertoires were characterized only after the peak T cell response. Conclusions about previously exposed vaccinees were limited because only six AZD1222 recipients were SARS-CoV-2 seropositive at baseline. The whole spike protein was spanned by vaccine-associated CD4 TCRs, and dominant responses were seen in regions 160-218 and 743-854. After two AZD1222 doses, both the breadth and the depth of spike-specific TCRs were significantly higher than at day 0 and than in MenACWY recipients. In the small 56-69-year group, the increase in depth fell short of significance, most likely because of low power. Most participants were white British and females outnumbered males, and the authors suggested that clonal diversity may have been underestimated. Epitopes outside the regions mutated in the B.1.351 and B.1.1.7 variants were reportedly recognized by nearly half of the unique spike-specific TCRs.

The sequence links TRBV7-6 to TRBJ2-2, and 8 junctional nucleotides match TRBD1. This receptor was taken from an adult who received the MenACWY meningococcal vaccine as a control. Source: peripheral blood, taken 28 days after the second dose of the MenACWY control vaccine. The nucleotides read TGTGCCAGCAGCTTAGCTCTACAGGGGGGCGCGAACACCGGGGAGCTGTTTTTT. This is translated as CASSLALQGGANTGELFF.